The source of this T cell receptor (beta chain) is a study of blood T cell repertoires in COVID-19 (dated by TCRdb to 2018 to 2021). Study-level background: Collaborator samples came from the United States, Italy and Spain and covered acute and convalescent phases of COVID-19. Deeply sampled blood TCRbeta repertoires from subjects exposed to, actively infected with, or recovered from COVID-19 were included in the dataset. Nearly every sample came with metadata listing a de-identified subject ID, COVID-19 status, age in years and sex. The prospective study material was composed of cDNA or gDNA derived from T cells, B-cell-depleted T cells, or PBMCs. The repertoires were released in a freely available public database meant as a resource for research on the immune response to SARS-CoV-2. Where available, HLA class I and class II types were taken from metadata supplied by the sample provider and were not determined by assay-based typing. The samples were drawn from the first 160 participants of the ongoing ImmuneRACE study and from under 1,500 subjects provided by 6 global collaborators. Broad study findings and their caveats: Clinical and demographic metadata were provided uncurated, with the amount varying by source and participant.

TCRbeta CDR3 regions were amplified from genomic DNA by means of the immunoSEQ Assay, a bias-controlled multiplex PCR. Regarding the original processing steps: Nucleated cell counts per sample were estimated from amplification of reference gene primers within the assay. Sequence reads were collapsed and filtered to measure the absolute abundance of every unique TCRbeta CDR3 rearrangement. Productive Simpson clonality was computed per sample as the square root of Simpson's diversity index over productive rearrangements. Imported from immuneACCESS, the table was reduced by TCRdb to in-frame sequences with V and J called. These copies leave out some clones; in studies compared against another copy, an unresolved V gene accounts for under half, and the cause of the remainder is not known. The V and J calls and clone size were taken over from that table, and D and trimming were inferred from the DNA. The sample includes approximately 70,000 clones, with 82% observed a single time. Clones ranked in the top ten supply around 19% of the sample.

This clone was seen only a few times. The target of this receptor is not known. No base quality information exists; no much larger clone differs at one position. Whole blood was collected in K2EDTA tubes by collaborating institutions according to the institutions' own protocols. Collaborator samples were shipped for TCRbeta analysis as frozen whole blood, isolated PBMCs, or DNA extracted from either sample type. V is clipped by 4 bases and J by 0 bases, and the sequence between their germline boundaries is 7 bases long. Sequences SGHAT (CDR1) and FQNNGV (CDR2) are obtained from the germline V gene. Measured from the cysteine to the phenylalanine, the CDR3 is 13 residues long. The read is trimmed to its CDR3 DNA, 39 bases read in frame from base 1.

Sequenced: peripheral blood. This clonotype was obtained from a human donor in a cohort sampled during active COVID-19. The chain joins TRBV11-2 to TRBJ2-7; the D gene is unclear. The CDR3 in this case is CASSYSSSYEQYF. The bases are TGTGCCAGCAGCTATTCGAGCTCCTACGAGCAGTACTTC.